The rows below give T cell receptor beta chains drawn from one sample of a study of memory CD4+ T cells and cytomegalovirus serostatus. Profiled with immunoSEQ multiplex PCR; TCRdb holds only in-frame clones, not every one. Among 75,000 to 90,000 clones listed, 80% were seen once. The source material was memory CD4+ T cells from blood. The receptors were sampled from an adult in good health and CMV-seronegative. Each CDR3 is given with its conserved first and last residue. A D gene is named only where the DNA matches it firmly. Size tells how often a clone was seen (once, few, many) or the class of an expanded clone, and some rows leave it out.

.	TRBV5-5	.	TRBJ2-3	TGTGCCAGCAGCGCGAGGTATCGCAATCCCCTAGATACGCAGTATTTT	CASSARYRNPLDTQYF
once	TRBV2	.	TRBJ2-7	TGTGCCAGCAATACACAGGGGAGGGAGCAGTACTTC	CASNTQGREQYF
.	TRBV7-7	.	TRBJ2-3	TGTGCTAGCAGCTTTGGAACAGCGATCACAGATACGCAGTATTTT	CASSFGTAITDTQYF
.	TRBV5-1	TRBD2	TRBJ2-7	TGCGCCAGCAGTCTCGGACTAGCGGGGTCTTGTTTCTTC	CASSLGLAGSCFF
.	TRBV15	TRBD1	TRBJ2-5	TGTGCCACCTCGACAGGGGACGAGGGGGAGACCCAGTACTTC	CATSTGDEGETQYF
.	TRBV30	.	TRBJ1-2	TGTGCCTGGAGTGTAGATAGTGTGGGCTACACCTTC	CAWSVDSVGYTF
.	TRBV6-6	.	TRBJ1-5	TGTGCCAGCACCCAAGGACAGATGGATAATCAGCCCCAGCATTTT	CASTQGQMDNQPQHF
.	TRBV30	TRBD1	TRBJ2-7	TGTGCCTGGAGTACCCCAACAGGGGGTATCTACGAGCAGTACTTC	CAWSTPTGGIYEQYF
.	TRBV6-5	TRBD1	TRBJ1-3	TGTGCCAGCAGTAGGACAGGGGCCTCTGGAAACACCATATATTTT	CASSRTGASGNTIYF
.	TRBV13	.	TRBJ1-5	TGTGCCAGCGGTCGTCAGGGAAATCAGCCCCAGCATTTT	CASGRQGNQPQHF
.	TRBV29-1	.	TRBJ1-2	TGCAGCGTTGAAGAAATGAGGAACCCTAACTATGGCTACACCTTC	CSVEEMRNPNYGYTF
.	TRBV7-9	.	TRBJ2-3	TGTGCCAGCAGCTTATCTCTTGAGGACCCAACAGATACGCAGTATTTT	CASSLSLEDPTDTQYF
.	TRBV29-1	.	TRBJ2-1	TGCAGCGTTGACGGGGTGACCCACAATGAGCAGTTCTTC	CSVDGVTHNEQFF
.	TRBV30	.	TRBJ1-6	TGTGCCTGGGGCAGGGAGGATAATTCACCCCTCCACTTT	CAWGREDNSPLHF
.	TRBV14	.	TRBJ1-6	TGTGCCAGCAGCCAGGGGACCGCCGCCTCACCCCTCCACTTT	CASSQGTAASPLHF
once	TRBV19	.	TRBJ1-3	TGTGCCAGTAGCCCGGGGCAGGGGACTGGAAACACCATATATTTT	CASSPGQGTGNTIYF
few	TRBV6-1	.	TRBJ1-6	TGTGCCAGCAGTGAATTCCTAAGATGGCAGGTCAGATCACCCCTCCACTTT	CASSEFLRWQVRSPLHF
few	TRBV7-2	.	TRBJ1-5	TGTGCCAGCAGCCCCTCTAGCAATCAGCCCCAGCATTTT	CASSPSSNQPQHF
many	TRBV11-2	TRBD2	TRBJ2-2	TGTGCCAGCAGCTTACCCTCGGGAGGCGGGGAGCTGTTTTTT	CASSLPSGGGELFF
.	TRBV5-1	.	TRBJ2-3	TGCGCCAGCAGCTCGGGGAACAGGGTAACAGATACGCAGTATTTT	CASSSGNRVTDTQYF
once	TRBV30	.	TRBJ1-5	TGTGCCTGGAGTTCAGGAGATCAGCCCCAGCATTTT	CAWSSGDQPQHF
.	TRBV10-3	.	TRBJ1-1	TGTGCCATCAGTGAGCCGGGGAGGGGAAACACTGAAGCTTTCTTT	CAISEPGRGNTEAFF
.	TRBV28	.	TRBJ1-5	TGTGCCAGCAGCCGACGACAAACCGGGCAGCCCCAGCATTTT	CASSRRQTGQPQHF
few	TRBV9	.	TRBJ1-2	TGTGCCAGCAGCGTAGAGACAGGTGCAGGGAGCTACACCTTC	CASSVETGAGSYTF
once	TRBV7-8	TRBD2	TRBJ2-7	TGTGCCAGCAGCCGAGCAGGGACTAGCTCTCCCGAGCAGTACTTC	CASSRAGTSSPEQYF
.	TRBV5-1	.	TRBJ1-1	TGCGCCAGCAGCTTGGCCGCGGGGCGCGTGGGCACTGAAGCTTTCTTT	CASSLAAGRVGTEAFF
.	TRBV6-5	.	TRBJ2-7	TGTGCCAGCAGTTACGTGGGGGAGCAGTACTTC	CASSYVGEQYF
.	TRBV11-2	TRBD2	TRBJ2-3	TGTGCCAGCAGCATCGGGACTAGCGGGGGGGCTGATACGCAGTATTTT	CASSIGTSGGADTQYF
.	TRBV29-1	.	TRBJ1-2	TGCAGCGGAGGGGAGTACTATGGCTACACCTTC	CSGGEYYGYTF
.	TRBV6-5	.	TRBJ1-3	TGTGCCAGCAGCCCGGACTCCAGGTCTGGAAACACCATATATTTT	CASSPDSRSGNTIYF
.	TRBV7-9	TRBD1	TRBJ2-2	TGTGCCAGCAGCTCCCGGGACAGGGGAGACACCGGGGAGCTGTTTTTT	CASSSRDRGDTGELFF
once	TRBV30	.	TRBJ2-5	TGTGCCTGGAGTGAGAACTTTCAAGAGACCCAGTACTTC	CAWSENFQETQYF
.	TRBV11-1	.	TRBJ2-2	TGTGCCAGCAGCTTACCCCTGTTCGCCGGGGAGCTGTTTTTT	CASSLPLFAGELFF
.	TRBV5-4	.	TRBJ1-3	TGTGCCAGCAGCTGGAGGGGAGGAAACACCATATATTTT	CASSWRGGNTIYF
once	TRBV30	TRBD1	TRBJ1-2	TGTGCCTGGAGTGCCCGGCGGGACAGCTATGGCTACACCTTC	CAWSARRDSYGYTF
.	TRBV20-1	.	TRBJ1-1	TGCAGTGCTCTAGGGACTGAAGCTTTCTTT	CSALGTEAFF
.	TRBV28	.	TRBJ1-6	TGTGCCAGCAATGCCGGGGGCTCCGCTTCACCCCTCCACTTT	CASNAGGSASPLHF
.	TRBV7-8	.	TRBJ2-1	TGTGCCAGCAGCTTAGGGAGGGGGTCCTACAATGAGCAGTTCTTC	CASSLGRGSYNEQFF
.	TRBV5-1	.	TRBJ2-5	TGCGCCAGCAGCCACGGGACCACGCAAGAGACCCAGTACTTC	CASSHGTTQETQYF
once	TRBV6-4	TRBD1	TRBJ1-1	TGTGCCAGCAGTGACCCGCCGGGACAGCTCAACACTGAAGCTTTCTTT	CASSDPPGQLNTEAFF
.	TRBV28	TRBD1	TRBJ1-2	TGTGCCAGCAGTTCGACAGGGGAGCAGAACTATGGCTACACCTTC	CASSSTGEQNYGYTF
few	TRBV5-6	.	TRBJ1-2	TGTGCCAGCAGCTTGGCCAGCTATGGCTACACCTTC	CASSLASYGYTF
.	TRBV7-9	.	TRBJ1-2	TGTGCCAGCAGCCTAACGGAAGGGGTTCATGGCTACACCTTC	CASSLTEGVHGYTF
.	TRBV10-3	.	TRBJ2-7	TGTGCCATCAGTCCCGGGGAGAGCTCCTACGAGCAGTACTTC	CAISPGESSYEQYF
few	TRBV10-3	TRBD1	TRBJ2-3	TGTGCCATCAGTGACCATCGACAGGGCGGCACAGATACGCAGTATTTT	CAISDHRQGGTDTQYF
.	TRBV5-6	.	TRBJ1-2	TGTGCCAGCAGCTTGCCCAGAAACTATGGCTACACCTTC	CASSLPRNYGYTF
.	TRBV11-2	.	TRBJ2-6	TGTGCCAGCAGCTTAGCTGGGGCCAACGTCCTGACTTTC	CASSLAGANVLTF